Each of the 8 T cell receptor beta chains below was sequenced from the same sample in a study of blood T cell repertoires in COVID-19. Sequenced by immunoSEQ multiplex PCR; TCRdb stores in-frame clones only, minus some. The table has approximately 270,000 clones, approximately 89% seen once. The sequenced sample consisted of PBMCs or T cells enriched from blood (not recorded which). The origin of the receptors is a man aged 40-50 years who had been exposed to COVID-19.

This chain connects TRBV19 to TRBJ2-3, with D possibly matching TRBD2 (7 bases). Germline-derived CDR1 and CDR2 are LNHDA and SQIVND (reference sequence). V was cut by 1 base and J by 4 bases, with 15 bases left in between. The CDR3 contains 16 residues. CDR3 DNA: TGTGCCAGTAGTATAGGAGGGGGAGGGATCGCAGATACGCAGTATTTT. Its protein is CASSIGGGGIADTQYF.

The J gene is TRBJ2-7, the V gene TRBV11-3; no definite D call. V gave up 1 base and J gave up 0 bases, with 10 bases separating them. The CDR3 sequence is 15 residues long. Per germline, CDR1 SGHNT and CDR2 YENEEA. The CDR3 loop is CASSLGMADSYEQYF. In DNA, the CDR3 is TGTGCCAGCAGCTTAGGGATGGCGGACTCCTACGAGCAGTACTTC.

The rearrangement joins TRBV6-6 to TRBJ1-1, with TRBD1 as a possible D gene (6 bases). Trimming removed 4 bases from V and 1 base from J, with 10 bases in between. Germline values: CDR1 MNHNY, CDR2 SVGAGI (reference sequence). The CDR3 extends over 14 amino acids. This chain's CDR3 is CASSFGGPNTEAFF. DNA of the CDR3: TGTGCCAGCAGTTTTGGGGGCCCGAACACTGAAGCTTTCTTT.

J is TRBJ1-4 and V is TRBV5-1, with D tentatively TRBD1 (5 bases). CDR1 and CDR2 (germline): SGHRS, YFSETQ. There are 15 residues in the CDR3. The ends were cut back, 4 bases at V and 2 bases at J, with 12 bases in the middle. DNA for the CDR3: TGCGCCAGCAGCCCCGCGGCAGGGACTAATGAAAAACTGTTTTTT. Translating gives CASSPAAGTNEKLFF.

CDR3 amino acids: CATSRVDRINQPQHF. CDR3 nucleotides: TGTGCCACCAGCAGAGTGGACAGGATTAATCAGCCCCAGCATTTT. The V and J genes are TRBV15 and TRBJ1-5; TRBD1 aligns across 7 bases. There are 15 residues in the CDR3. Germline V CDR1 and CDR2: LNHNV, YYDKDF (reference sequence). The V gene end was trimmed by 1 base and the J gene end by 4 bases; junction bases not matched to a gene: 4.

The chain combines TRBV5-1 with TRBJ1-1, with 7 positions matching TRBD1. Germline V CDR1 and CDR2: SGHRS, YFSETQ. The trim removed 1 base at V and 1 base at J, leaving 7 bases unmatched. The CDR3 has 16 residues. The CDR3 DNA reads TGCGCCAGCAGCTTGATCCTGACAGGGCCGAACACTGAAGCTTTCTTT. It yields the protein CASSLILTGPNTEAFF.

DNA of the CDR3: TGTGCCAGCAAGGGGCCTGGGAATCAGCCCCAGCATTTT. This translates into CASKGPGNQPQHF. The V gene is TRBV2, the J gene TRBJ1-5; TRBD1 is a possible D gene (5 bases). Germline V gene sequence: CDR1 SNHLY, CDR2 FYNNEI. V shed 7 bases and J shed 4 bases, with 11 bases lying between them. The CDR3 has 13 residues.

V usage is TRBV19 and J usage is TRBJ1-1; D possibly corresponds to TRBD1 (6 bases). Germline V CDR1 and CDR2: LNHDA, SQIVND (reference sequence). This CDR3 spans 14 amino acids. V was clipped by 4 bases and J by 1 base, with 10 bases between them. The CDR3 DNA reads as TGTGCCAGTAGTACGGACAGACAGAACACTGAAGCTTTCTTT. Residues: CASSTDRQNTEAFF.